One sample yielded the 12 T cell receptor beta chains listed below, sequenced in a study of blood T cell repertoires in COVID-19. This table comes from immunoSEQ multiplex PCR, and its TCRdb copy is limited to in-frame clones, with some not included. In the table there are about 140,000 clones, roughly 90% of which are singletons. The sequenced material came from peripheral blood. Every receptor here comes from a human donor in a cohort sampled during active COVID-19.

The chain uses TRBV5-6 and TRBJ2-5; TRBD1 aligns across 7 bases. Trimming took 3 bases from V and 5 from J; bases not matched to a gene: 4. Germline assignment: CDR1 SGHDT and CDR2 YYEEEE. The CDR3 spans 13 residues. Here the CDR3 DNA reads TGTGCCAGCAGCTGGTACAGGGGCGAGACCCAGTACTTC. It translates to CASSWYRGETQYF. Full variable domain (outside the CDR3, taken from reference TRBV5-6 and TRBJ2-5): DAGVTQSPTHLIKTRGQQVTLRCSPKSGHDTVSWYQQALGQGPQFIFQYYEEEERQRGNFPDRFSGHQFPNYSSELNVNALLLGDSALYLCASSWYRGETQYFGPGTRLLVL.

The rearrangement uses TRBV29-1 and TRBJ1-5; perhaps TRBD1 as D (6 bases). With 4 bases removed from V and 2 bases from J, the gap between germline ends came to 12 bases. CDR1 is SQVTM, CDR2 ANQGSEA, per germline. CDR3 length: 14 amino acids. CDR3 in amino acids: CSVAAGAGNQPQHF. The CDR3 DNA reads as TGCAGCGTTGCGGCGGGGGCCGGCAATCAGCCCCAGCATTTT.

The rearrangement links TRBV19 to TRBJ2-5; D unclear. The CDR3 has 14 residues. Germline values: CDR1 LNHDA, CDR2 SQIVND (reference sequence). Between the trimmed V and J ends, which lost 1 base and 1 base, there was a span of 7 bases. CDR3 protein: CASSIGPTQETQYF. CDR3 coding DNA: TGTGCCAGTAGTATAGGGCCAACCCAAGAGACCCAGTACTTC.

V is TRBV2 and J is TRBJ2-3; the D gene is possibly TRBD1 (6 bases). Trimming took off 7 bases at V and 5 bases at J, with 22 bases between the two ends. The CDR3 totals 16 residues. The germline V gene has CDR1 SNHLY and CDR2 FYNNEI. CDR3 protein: CASKIFGQSEGDTQYF. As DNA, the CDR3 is TGTGCCAGCAAAATTTTTGGACAGAGCGAGGGAGATACGCAGTATTTT. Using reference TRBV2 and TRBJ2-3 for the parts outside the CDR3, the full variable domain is EPEVTQTPSHQVTQMGQEVILRCVPISNHLYFYWYRQILGQKVEFLVSFYNNEISEKSEIFDDQFSVERPDGSNFTLKIRSTKLEDSAMYFCASKIFGQSEGDTQYFGPGTRLTVL.

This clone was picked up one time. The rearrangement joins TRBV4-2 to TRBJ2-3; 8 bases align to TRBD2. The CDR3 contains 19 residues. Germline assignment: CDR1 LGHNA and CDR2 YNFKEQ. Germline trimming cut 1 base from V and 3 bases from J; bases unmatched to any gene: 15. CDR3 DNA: TGTGCCAGCAGCCAAGCAATTTTCTCCGCGGGGGGAACGACAGATACGCAGTATTTT. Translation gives CASSQAIFSAGGTTDTQYF.

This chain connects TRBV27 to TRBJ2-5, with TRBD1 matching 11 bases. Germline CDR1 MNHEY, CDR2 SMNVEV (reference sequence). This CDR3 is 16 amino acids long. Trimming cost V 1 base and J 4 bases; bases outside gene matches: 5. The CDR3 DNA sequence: TGTGCCAGCAGTTTATTGGGGACAGGGGGTGGAGAGACCCAGTACTTC. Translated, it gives CASSLLGTGGGETQYF.

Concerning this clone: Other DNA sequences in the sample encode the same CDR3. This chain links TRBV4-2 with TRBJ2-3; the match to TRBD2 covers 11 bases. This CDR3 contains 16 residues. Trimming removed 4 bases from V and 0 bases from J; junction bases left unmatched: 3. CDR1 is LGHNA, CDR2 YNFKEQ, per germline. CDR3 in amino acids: CASSRRLAGSTDTQYF. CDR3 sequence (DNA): TGTGCCAGCAGCCGTCGACTAGCGGGGAGCACAGATACGCAGTATTTT.

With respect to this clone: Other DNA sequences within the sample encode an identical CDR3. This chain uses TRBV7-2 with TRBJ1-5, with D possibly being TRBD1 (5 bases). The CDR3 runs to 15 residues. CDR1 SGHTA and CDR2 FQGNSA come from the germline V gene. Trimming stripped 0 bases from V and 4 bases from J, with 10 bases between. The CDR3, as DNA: TGTGCCAGCAGCTTAGCGGGGGGGGGAAATCAGCCCCAGCATTTT. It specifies CASSLAGGGNQPQHF.

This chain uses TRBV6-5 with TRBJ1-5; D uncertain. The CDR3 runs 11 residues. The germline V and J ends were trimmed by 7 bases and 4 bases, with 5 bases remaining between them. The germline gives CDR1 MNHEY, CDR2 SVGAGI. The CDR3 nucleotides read TGTGCCAGCACCAGTAATCAGCCCCAGCATTTT. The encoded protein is CASTSNQPQHF.

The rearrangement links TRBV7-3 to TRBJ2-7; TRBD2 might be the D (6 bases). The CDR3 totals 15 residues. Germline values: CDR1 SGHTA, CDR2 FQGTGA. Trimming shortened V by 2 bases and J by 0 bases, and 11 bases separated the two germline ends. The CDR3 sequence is CASSLYSGDSYEQYF. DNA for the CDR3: TGTGCCAGCAGCTTATACTCGGGGGACTCCTACGAGCAGTACTTC.

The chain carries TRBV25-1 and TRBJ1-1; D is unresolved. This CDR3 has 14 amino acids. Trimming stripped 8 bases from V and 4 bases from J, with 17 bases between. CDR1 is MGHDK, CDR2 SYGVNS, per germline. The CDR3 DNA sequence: TGTGCCAGCGACCCCGGCGGGATGGGCACTGAAGCTTTCTTT. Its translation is CASDPGGMGTEAFF.

The CDR3 DNA is TGCAGCATCAAGGCGGACAGCCTTAATGAAAAACTGTTTTTT. It encodes CSIKADSLNEKLFF. J is TRBJ1-4 and V is TRBV29-1, with D perhaps TRBD1 (6 bases). The V end was cut by 8 bases, the J end by 4 bases, with 17 bases between. Per germline, CDR1 SQVTM and CDR2 ANQGSEA. This CDR3 has 14 residues. The variable domain in full, with the rest retrieved from reference TRBV29-1 and TRBJ1-4, is SAVISQKPSRDICQRGTSLTIQCQVDSQVTMMFWYRQQPGQSLTLIATANQGSEATYESGFVIDKFPISRPNLTFSTLTVSNMSPEDSSIYLCSIKADSLNEKLFFGSGTQLSVL.